This T cell receptor (beta chain) came from a study of CD8 T cells in ankylosing spondylitis. TCRdb itself ran the 5' RACE reads through MiXCR, one entry per CDR3 protein. The sample has more than 150,000 distinct CDR3 sequences; 18% are singletons. The study, taken as a whole, reports: Disease-linked clones bore a CD8+ phenotype and were relatively rare in peripheral blood.

This clonotype was recorded at least ten times. Its target is not known. Sequenced input: blood, either unsorted or a sorted T cell fraction (not recorded which). This receptor was taken from a male donor aged 10-30 years with ankylosing spondylitis or in good health (not recorded which).

CDR3: CAISPTSGSPNEQYF. DNA of the CDR3: TGTGCCATCAGTCCGACTAGCGGGAGTCCTAACGAGCAGTACTTC. V is TRBV10-3 and J is TRBJ2-7, with 12 bases lining up with TRBD2. The germline gives CDR1 ENHRY, CDR2 SYGVKD. The CDR3 is 15 residues long. Losses at the gene ends were 5 bases for V and 5 bases for J; bases not matched to a gene: 7.